This entry describes one TCR beta chain. The antigen remains undetermined. The same CDR3 can be traced to other DNA sequences in this sample. This specimen comes from a study of shared clonotypes between healthy human individuals. Points from the study as a whole: There were few donors, and this limited the genetic and exposure-history diversity represented.

This table comes from immunoSEQ multiplex PCR, and its TCRdb copy is limited to in-frame clones, with some not included. The sample consists of 2 million to 3 million clones, approximately 92% of them appearing once. Between the trimmed V and J ends, which lost 3 bases and 0 bases, there was a span of 8 bases. Germline V gene data show CDR1 as SGHNT and CDR2 as YENEEA. The CDR3 runs to 14 residues. The sequencing input was naive CD4+ T cells sorted from blood. As to subset: CD45RA+ positively selected. This TCR was sampled from a man aged 18-30 years in good health. The rearrangement joins TRBV11-3 to TRBJ1-1, with TRBD1 as a possible D gene (5 bases). CDR3 amino acids: CASSLQGLNTEAFF. The CDR3 DNA sequence: TGTGCCAGCAGCTTGCAGGGCTTGAACACTGAAGCTTTCTTT.